This T cell receptor (beta chain) was observed in a study of T cells after yellow fever vaccination. Findings of the study overall: Highly abundant clonotypes carried over from the bulk population could end up in FACS-sorted repertoires as contaminants. Researchers report a weaker secondary response that nonetheless peaked faster, day 5 versus 15.

TCRdb processed the 5' RACE reads anew with MiXCR; each CDR3 protein has one entry. The sample has 350,000 or so distinct CDR3 sequences; roughly 7.5% are singletons. This clonotype was observed a few times. The antigen is undetermined. The CDR3 extends over 15 amino acids. In germline, CDR1 is SSHAT, CDR2 FNYEAQ (reference sequence). This sample comprised PBMCs, obtained roughly 45 days after the first yellow fever vaccination. The sequence was collected from a man aged 18 to 35 who received the YFV17D yellow fever vaccine. The rearrangement joins TRBV7-7 to TRBJ2-7; 9 bases are a match to TRBD2. Here the CDR3 reads CASSDKRGASYEQYV. DNA for the CDR3: TGTGCTAGCAGCGATAAGCGGGGGGCCAGCTACGAGCAGTACGTC.